The clone carrying this T cell receptor beta chain appeared many times. Its target is unknown. The data were obtained in a study of CD8 T cells in ankylosing spondylitis. General study findings and limits: With a CD8+ phenotype, disease-linked clones were relatively rare in peripheral blood.

One entry per CDR3 protein, called by TCRdb with MiXCR from the 5' RACE reads. The data show 200,000 or so distinct CDR3 sequences, over 15% seen once. Germline assignment: CDR1 DFQATT and CDR2 SNEGSKA (reference sequence). V was clipped by 5 bases and J by 4 bases; unmatched bases: 4. The CDR3 has 12 residues. Sequencing was done on a sample of blood, either unsorted or a sorted T cell fraction (not recorded which). The V call is TRBV20-1, the J call TRBJ1-1; 7 nucleotides align to TRBD1. This receptor was identified in a male donor under 30 with ankylosing spondylitis or in good health (not recorded which). CDR3 nucleotide sequence: TGCAGTGCTGCGGACAGGAGCACTGAAGCTTTCTTT. This encodes CSAADRSTEAFF.